This TCR beta chain was identified in a study of control samples from healthy donors and cancer patients. Measured with immunoSEQ multiplex PCR; TCRdb has only the in-frame clones, and not every one. The sample carries about 190,000 clones, about nine tenths recorded once. The CDR3 sequence is 17 residues long. CDR1 is SGHDT and CDR2 is YYEEEE in the germline V gene. V gave up 4 bases and J gave up 4 bases; unmatched junction bases: 15. This chain joins TRBV5-6 and TRBJ1-2, with 8 positions matching TRBD1. The sequencing sample was made of blood. The source is a man under 40 in good health. The CDR3 sequence: CASSKRGQAPRAYGYTF. The CDR3, as DNA: TGTGCCAGCAGCAAAAGGGGACAGGCACCTAGGGCCTATGGCTACACCTTC. The whole variable domain, filled in from reference TRBV5-6 and TRBJ1-2, reads DAGVTQSPTHLIKTRGQQVTLRCSPKSGHDTVSWYQQALGQGPQFIFQYYEEEERQRGNFPDRFSGHQFPNYSSELNVNALLLGDSALYLCASSKRGQAPRAYGYTFGSGTRLTVV.